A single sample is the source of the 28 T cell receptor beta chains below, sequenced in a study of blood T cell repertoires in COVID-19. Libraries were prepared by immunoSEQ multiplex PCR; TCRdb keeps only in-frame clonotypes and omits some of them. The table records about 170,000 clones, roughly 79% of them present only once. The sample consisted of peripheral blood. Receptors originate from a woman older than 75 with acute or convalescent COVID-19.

CDR3 bases: TGTGCCAGCACCCTACGAGAGCGTAGCGGGACCCGGAGCTCCTACAATGAGCAGTTCTTC. Amino acids: CASTLRERSGTRSSYNEQFF. The chain couples TRBV9 to TRBJ2-1; 8 bases map to TRBD2. Germline CDR1 reads SGDLS; CDR2 reads YYNGEE. V lost 6 bases to trimming and J lost 0 bases; unmatched junction nucleotides: 20. CDR3 length: 20 amino acids. Based on the CDR3 plus reference TRBV9 and TRBJ2-1, the full variable domain is DSGVTQTPKHLITATGQRVTLRCSPRSGDLSVYWYQQSLDQGLQFLIQYYNGEERAKGNILERFSAQQFPDLHSELNLSSLELGDSALYFCASTLRERSGTRSSYNEQFFGPGTRLTVL.

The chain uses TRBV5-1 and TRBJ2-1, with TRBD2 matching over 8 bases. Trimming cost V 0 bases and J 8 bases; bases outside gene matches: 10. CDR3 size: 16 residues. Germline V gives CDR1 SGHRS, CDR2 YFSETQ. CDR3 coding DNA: TGCGCCAGCAGCTTGGACCCAGCGGGAGCCGGCGATGAGCAGTTCTTC. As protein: CASSLDPAGAGDEQFF.

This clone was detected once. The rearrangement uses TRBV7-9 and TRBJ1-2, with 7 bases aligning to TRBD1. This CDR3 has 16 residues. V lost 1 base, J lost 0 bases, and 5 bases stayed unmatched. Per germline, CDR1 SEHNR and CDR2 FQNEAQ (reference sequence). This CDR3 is CASSLDDRVSNYGYTF. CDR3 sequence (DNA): TGTGCCAGCAGCTTAGATGACAGGGTATCTAACTATGGCTACACCTTC.

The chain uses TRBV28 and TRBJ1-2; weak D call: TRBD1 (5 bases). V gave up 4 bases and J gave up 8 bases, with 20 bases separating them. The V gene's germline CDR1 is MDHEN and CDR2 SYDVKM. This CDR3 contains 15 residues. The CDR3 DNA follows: TGTGCCAGCAGTTCCGGGGGAGGGAAGGGGAAGGGCTACACCTTC. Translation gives CASSSGGGKGKGYTF.

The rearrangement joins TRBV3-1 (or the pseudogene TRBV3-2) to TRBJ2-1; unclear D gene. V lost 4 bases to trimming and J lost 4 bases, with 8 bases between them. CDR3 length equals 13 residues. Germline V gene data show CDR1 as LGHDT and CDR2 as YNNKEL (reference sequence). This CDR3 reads CASSPRPYNEQFF. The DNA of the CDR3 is TGTGCCAGCAGCCCGCGGCCGTACAATGAGCAGTTCTTC.

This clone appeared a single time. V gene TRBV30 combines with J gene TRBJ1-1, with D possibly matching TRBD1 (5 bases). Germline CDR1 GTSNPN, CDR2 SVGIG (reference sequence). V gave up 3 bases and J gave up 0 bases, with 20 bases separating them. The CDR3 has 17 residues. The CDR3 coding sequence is TGTGCCTGGAGGATGTGGGGCGGCAGGACGATGAACACTGAAGCTTTCTTT. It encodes CAWRMWGGRTMNTEAFF.

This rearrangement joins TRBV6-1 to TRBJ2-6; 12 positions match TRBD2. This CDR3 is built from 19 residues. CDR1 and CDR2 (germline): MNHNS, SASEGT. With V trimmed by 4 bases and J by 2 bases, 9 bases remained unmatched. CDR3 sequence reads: CASSARLLAGGTGANVLTF. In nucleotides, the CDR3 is TGTGCCAGCAGTGCAAGGTTACTAGCGGGAGGCACTGGGGCCAACGTCCTGACTTTC.

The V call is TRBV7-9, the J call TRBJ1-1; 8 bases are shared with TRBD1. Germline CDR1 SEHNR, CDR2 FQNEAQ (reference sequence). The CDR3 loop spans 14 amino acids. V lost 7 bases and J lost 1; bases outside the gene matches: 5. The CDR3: CASTPGQANTEAFF. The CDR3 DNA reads TGTGCCAGCACCCCGGGACAGGCGAACACTGAAGCTTTCTTT.

As DNA, the CDR3 is TGTGCCAGCAGCTTAGGTGGTAGCGGGAGCTCCTACGAGCAGTACTTC. Translating it yields CASSLGGSGSSYEQYF. The chain recombines TRBV7-2 with TRBJ2-7; 9 bases line up with TRBD2. CDR1 and CDR2 (germline): SGHTA, FQGNSA. CDR3 length: 16 amino acids. V lost 1 base, J lost 0 bases, and 4 bases stayed unmatched.

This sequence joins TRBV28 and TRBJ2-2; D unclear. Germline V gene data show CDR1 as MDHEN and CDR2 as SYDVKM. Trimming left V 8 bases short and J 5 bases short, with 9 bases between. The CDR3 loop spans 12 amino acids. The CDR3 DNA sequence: TGTGCCAGCCCTAGTCGGACCGGGGAGCTGTTTTTT. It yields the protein CASPSRTGELFF.

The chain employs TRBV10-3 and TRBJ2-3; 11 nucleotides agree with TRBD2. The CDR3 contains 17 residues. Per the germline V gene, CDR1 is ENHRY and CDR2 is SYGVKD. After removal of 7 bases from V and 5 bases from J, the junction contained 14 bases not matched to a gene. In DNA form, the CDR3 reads TGTGCCATCAAGCGGATAGCGGGAGGGCCGAAGGTAGATACGCAGTATTTT. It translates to CAIKRIAGGPKVDTQYF.

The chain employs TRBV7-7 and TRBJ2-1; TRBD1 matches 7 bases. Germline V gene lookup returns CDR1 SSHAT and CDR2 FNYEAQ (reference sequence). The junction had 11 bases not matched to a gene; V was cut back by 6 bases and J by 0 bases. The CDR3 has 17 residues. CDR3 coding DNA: TGTGCCAGCAGTTCTAACAGGGGCCTCAGCTCCTACAATGAGCAGTTCTTC. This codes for CASSSNRGLSSYNEQFF.

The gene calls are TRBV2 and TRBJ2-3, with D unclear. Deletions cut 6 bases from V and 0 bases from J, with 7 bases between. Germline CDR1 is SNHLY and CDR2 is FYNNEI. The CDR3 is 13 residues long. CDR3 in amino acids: CASREQSTDTQYF. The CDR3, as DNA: TGTGCCAGCAGGGAGCAAAGCACAGATACGCAGTATTTT.

CDR3 sequence (DNA): TGCGCCAGCAGCGCGGGACTGCTTAATGAGCAGTTCTTC. It codes for CASSAGLLNEQFF. This chain uses TRBV5-1 with TRBJ2-1; TRBD2 is a possible D gene (6 bases). The V gene lost 4 bases and the J gene lost 7 bases, with 12 bases spanning the gap. This CDR3 spans 13 amino acids. CDR1 SGHRS and CDR2 YFSETQ come from the germline V gene.

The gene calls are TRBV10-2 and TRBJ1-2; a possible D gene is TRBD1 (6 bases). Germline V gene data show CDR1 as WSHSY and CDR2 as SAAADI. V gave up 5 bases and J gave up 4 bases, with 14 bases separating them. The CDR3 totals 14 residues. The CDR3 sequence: CASSTRGAVYGYTF. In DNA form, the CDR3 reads TGCGCCAGCAGTACCAGGGGCGCCGTCTATGGCTACACCTTC.

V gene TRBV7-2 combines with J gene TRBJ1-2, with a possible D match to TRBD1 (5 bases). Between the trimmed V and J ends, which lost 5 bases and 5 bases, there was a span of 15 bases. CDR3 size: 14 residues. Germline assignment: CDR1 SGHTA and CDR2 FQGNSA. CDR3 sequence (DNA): TGTGCCAGCAGCCCCATGCAGGGTGGTTATGGCTACACCTTC. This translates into CASSPMQGGYGYTF.

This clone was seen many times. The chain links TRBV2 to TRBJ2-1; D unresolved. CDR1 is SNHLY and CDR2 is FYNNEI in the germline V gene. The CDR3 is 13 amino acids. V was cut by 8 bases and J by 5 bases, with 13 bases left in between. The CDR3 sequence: CASQILADNEQFF. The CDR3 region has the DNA TGTGCCAGCCAAATTTTGGCAGACAATGAGCAGTTCTTC.

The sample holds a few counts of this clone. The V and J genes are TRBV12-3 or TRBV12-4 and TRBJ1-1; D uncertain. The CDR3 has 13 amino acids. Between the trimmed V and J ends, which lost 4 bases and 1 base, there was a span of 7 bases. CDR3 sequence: CASSSPWNTEAFF. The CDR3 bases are TGTGCCAGCAGTTCCCCCTGGAACACTGAAGCTTTCTTT.

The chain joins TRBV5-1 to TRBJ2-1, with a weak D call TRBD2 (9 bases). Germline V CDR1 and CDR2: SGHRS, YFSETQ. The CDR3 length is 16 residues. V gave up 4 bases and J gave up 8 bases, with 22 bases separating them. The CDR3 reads CASSPQGAGGSYEQFF. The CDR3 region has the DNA TGCGCCAGCAGCCCCCAGGGGGCGGGGGGGTCCTATGAGCAGTTCTTC.

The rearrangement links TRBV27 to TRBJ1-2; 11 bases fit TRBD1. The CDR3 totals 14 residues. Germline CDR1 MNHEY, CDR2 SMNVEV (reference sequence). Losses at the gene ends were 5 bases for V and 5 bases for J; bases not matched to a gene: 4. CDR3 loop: CASSEGTGGYGYTF. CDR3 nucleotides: TGTGCCAGCAGTGAGGGGACAGGGGGTTATGGCTACACCTTC.

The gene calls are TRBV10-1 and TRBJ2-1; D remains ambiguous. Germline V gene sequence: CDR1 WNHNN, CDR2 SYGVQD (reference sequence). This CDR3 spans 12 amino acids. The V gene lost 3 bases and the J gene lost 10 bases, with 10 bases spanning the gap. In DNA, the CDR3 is TGCGCCAGCAGTGATCGGCTGGGCGAGCAGTTCTTC. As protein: CASSDRLGEQFF.

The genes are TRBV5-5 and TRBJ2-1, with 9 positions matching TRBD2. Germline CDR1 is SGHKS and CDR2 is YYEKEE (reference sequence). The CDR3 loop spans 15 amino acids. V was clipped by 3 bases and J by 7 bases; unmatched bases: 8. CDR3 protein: CASSSVAGVRNEQFF. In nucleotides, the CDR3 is TGTGCCAGCAGCTCAGTAGCGGGAGTACGGAATGAGCAGTTCTTC.

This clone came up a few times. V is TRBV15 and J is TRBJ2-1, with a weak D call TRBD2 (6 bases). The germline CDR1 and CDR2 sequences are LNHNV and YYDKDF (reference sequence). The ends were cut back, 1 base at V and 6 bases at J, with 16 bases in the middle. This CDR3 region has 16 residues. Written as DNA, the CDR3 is TGTGCCACCAGCAGAGCCCTCGGACTACCTATCAATGAGCAGTTCTTC. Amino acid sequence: CATSRALGLPINEQFF. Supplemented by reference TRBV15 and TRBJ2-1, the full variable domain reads DAMVIQNPRYQVTQFGKPVTLSCSQTLNHNVMYWYQQKSSQAPKLLFHYYDKDFNNEADTPDNFQSRRPNTSFCFLDIRSPGLGDTAMYLCATSRALGLPINEQFFGPGTRLTVL.

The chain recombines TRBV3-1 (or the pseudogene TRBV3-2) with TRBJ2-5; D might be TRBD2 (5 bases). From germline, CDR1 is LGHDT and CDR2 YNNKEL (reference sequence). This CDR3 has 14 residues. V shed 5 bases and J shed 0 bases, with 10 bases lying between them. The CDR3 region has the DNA TGTGCCAGCAGCACACGGAGGTACCAAGAGACCCAGTACTTC. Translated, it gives CASSTRRYQETQYF.

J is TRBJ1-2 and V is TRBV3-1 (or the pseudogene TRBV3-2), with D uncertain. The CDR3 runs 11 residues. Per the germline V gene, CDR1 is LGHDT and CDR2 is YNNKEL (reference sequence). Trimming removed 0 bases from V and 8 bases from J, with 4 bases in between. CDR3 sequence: CASSQEGGYTF. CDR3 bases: TGTGCCAGCAGCCAAGAGGGCGGCTACACCTTC.

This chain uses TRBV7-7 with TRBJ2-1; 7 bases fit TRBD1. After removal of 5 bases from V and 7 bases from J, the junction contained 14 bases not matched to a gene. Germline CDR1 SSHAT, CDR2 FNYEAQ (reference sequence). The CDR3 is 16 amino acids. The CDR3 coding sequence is TGTGCCAGCAGCCAGAGCCGGGACAGAGGAATGAATGAGCAGTTCTTC. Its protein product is CASSQSRDRGMNEQFF.

CDR3 DNA sequence: TGTGCCAGCAGCCTTGGACAGGGAATGTCATCCCTCCACTTT. Encoded protein: CASSLGQGMSSLHF. The genes are TRBV3-1 (or the pseudogene TRBV3-2) and TRBJ1-6, with 8 positions matching TRBD1. The CDR3 has 14 amino acids. Germline V gives CDR1 LGHDT, CDR2 YNNKEL (reference sequence). V shed 4 bases, J shed 14 bases, and the junction held 10 bases outside the gene matches.

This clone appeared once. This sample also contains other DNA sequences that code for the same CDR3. The CDR3: CASSGTGTSRYEQYF. The CDR3 DNA reads as TGCGCCAGCAGTGGTACCGGGACTAGTCGGTACGAGCAGTACTTC. The V call is TRBV10-2, the J call TRBJ2-7, with 8 bases matching TRBD2. This CDR3 is 15 amino acids long. J lost 4 bases, V lost 4 bases, and 9 bases had no gene match. Germline V gene lookup returns CDR1 WSHSY and CDR2 SAAADI.